Listed here are 16 T cell receptor beta chains from one sample, sequenced in a study of OX40 agonist ivuxolimab in advanced cancers. Libraries were prepared by immunoSEQ multiplex PCR; TCRdb keeps only in-frame clonotypes and omits some of them. This table has approximately 100,000 clones, 91% appearing once. Sequencing used CD4+ or CD8+ T cells sorted from blood, obtained in a trial of the OX40 agonist ivuxolimab. These receptors all come from an adult with an advanced solid tumor such as melanoma, head and neck, liver or kidney cancer.

This clone appeared a few times. V usage is TRBV2 and J usage is TRBJ2-1; D call uncertain. Trimming stripped 1 base from V and 3 bases from J, with 7 bases between. The V gene's germline CDR1 is SNHLY and CDR2 FYNNEI. This CDR3 is built from 14 residues. The CDR3 nucleotides read TGTGCCAGCAGTGAAGGACTTCACTACAATGAGCAGTTCTTC. Its protein product is CASSEGLHYNEQFF.

The chain uses TRBV10-3 and TRBJ2-1, with TRBD2 identical over 11 bases. Germline values: CDR1 ENHRY, CDR2 SYGVKD. V was pared by 0 bases and J by 5 bases, with 6 bases of the junction left unmatched. The CDR3 extends over 17 amino acids. CDR3: CAISESTSSGRDNEQFF. The CDR3 DNA reads as TGTGCCATCAGTGAGTCGACTAGTAGCGGGAGGGACAATGAGCAGTTCTTC.

The chain couples TRBV7-2 to TRBJ2-5; TRBD1 agrees at 10 bases. V lost 2 bases, J lost 5 bases, and 5 bases stayed unmatched. CDR1 is SGHTA, CDR2 FQGNSA, per germline. This CDR3 is 15 amino acids long. The CDR3 sequence is CASSLRRGQGETQYF. In nucleotides, the CDR3 is TGTGCCAGCAGCTTACGACGGGGACAGGGGGAGACCCAGTACTTC.

In nucleotides, the CDR3 is TGCGCCAGCAGCTTGGGGTCCGGGGGCTACGAGCAGTACTTC. It codes for CASSLGSGGYEQYF. This rearrangement joins TRBV5-1 to TRBJ2-7; tentatively, D is TRBD2 (6 bases). The CDR3 contains 14 residues. V was cut by 0 bases and J by 3 bases, with 10 bases left in between. Germline V lookup: CDR1 SGHRS, CDR2 YFSETQ.

The chain is built from TRBV11-2 and TRBJ2-7; 7 positions match TRBD1. The CDR3 consists of 16 residues. Germline V lookup: CDR1 SGHAT, CDR2 FQNNGV. The V gene end was trimmed by 1 base and the J gene end by 4 bases; junction bases not matched to a gene: 10. The CDR3 DNA reads as TGTGCCAGCAGCTTAGCGATGCGACAGGGTAGTTACGAGCAGTACTTC. Protein product: CASSLAMRQGSYEQYF.

The chain joins TRBV7-8 to TRBJ2-6, with D unclear. Per germline, CDR1 SGHVS and CDR2 FQNEAQ. V was shortened by 3 bases and J by 0 bases, with 15 bases between the two germline ends. The CDR3 consists of 18 residues. Written as DNA, the CDR3 is TGTGCCAGCAGCTTCACCGGGTCCGTATTCTCTGGGGCCAACGTCCTGACTTTC. The encoded protein is CASSFTGSVFSGANVLTF.

The DNA for the CDR3 is TGCGCCAGCAGCACCGGGACTAGTATTAGTTCCGAGCAGTACTTC. Its translation: CASSTGTSISSEQYF. This rearrangement joins TRBV5-1 to TRBJ2-7, with TRBD2 identical over 8 bases. The germline gives CDR1 SGHRS, CDR2 YFSETQ. V lost 4 bases to trimming and J lost 6 bases; unmatched junction nucleotides: 12. This CDR3 is built from 15 residues. Full variable domain (outside the CDR3, taken from reference TRBV5-1 and TRBJ2-7): KAGVTQTPRYLIKTRGQQVTLSCSPISGHRSVSWYQQTPGQGLQFLFEYFSETQRNKGNFPGRFSGRQFSNSRSEMNVSTLELGDSALYLCASSTGTSISSEQYFGPGTRLTVT.

V and J are TRBV4-3 and TRBJ1-4, with a weak D call TRBD1 (5 bases). In germline, CDR1 is LGHNA, CDR2 YSLEER. Trimming shortened V by 0 bases and J by 10 bases, and 15 bases separated the two germline ends. This CDR3 is 15 amino acids long. For the CDR3, the DNA is TGCGCCAGCAGCCAAGATCAGGGCCCCTCCGGAAAACTGTTTTTT. It encodes CASSQDQGPSGKLFF.

The CDR3 region is CASSSDSFLDEQFF. The CDR3 nucleotides read TGTGCCAGCAGCTCCGACTCCTTCCTCGATGAGCAGTTCTTC. The chain uses TRBV11-2 and TRBJ2-1; unclear D gene. From germline, CDR1 is SGHAT and CDR2 FQNNGV. Trimming removed 4 bases at V and 8 bases at J, with 15 bases between. The CDR3 totals 14 residues.

The chain links TRBV7-9 to TRBJ2-2; either TRBD1 or TRBD2 may supply D (6 bases each). This CDR3 region has 13 residues. The V gene lost 2 bases and the J gene lost 8 bases, with 9 bases spanning the gap. Germline V gene data show CDR1 as SEHNR and CDR2 as FQNEAQ (reference sequence). CDR3 in DNA: TGTGCCAGCAGCTTACGGGGGCCTGGGGAGCTGTTTTTT. It encodes CASSLRGPGELFF.

The chain joins TRBV7-3 to TRBJ2-6, with D possibly matching TRBD2 (6 bases). V was clipped by 2 bases and J by 0 bases, with 14 bases between them. From germline, CDR1 is SGHTA and CDR2 FQGTGA. This CDR3 region has 18 residues. Here the CDR3 DNA reads TGTGCCAGCAGCTTAGCGGGAAAGACCCTCTCTGGGGCCAACGTCCTGACTTTC. Translation: CASSLAGKTLSGANVLTF. Together with reference TRBV7-3 and TRBJ2-6, the CDR3 gives the full variable domain: GAGVSQTPSNKVTEKGKYVELRCDPISGHTALYWYRQSLGQGPEFLIYFQGTGAADDSGLPNDRFFAVRPEGSVSTLKIQRTERGDSAVYLCASSLAGKTLSGANVLTFGAGSRLTVL.

This sequence joins TRBV7-2 and TRBJ2-7; 9 nucleotides match TRBD2. The CDR3 totals 16 residues. V trimming: 4 bases; J trimming: 6 bases; junction bases outside the gene matches: 13. The germline CDR1 and CDR2 sequences are SGHTA and FQGNSA. In nucleotides, the CDR3 is TGTGCCAGCAGCTCAATACCCGGGACTAGCAGGCTCGAGCAGTACTTC. Amino acids: CASSSIPGTSRLEQYF.

This clone was found once. The chain uses TRBV4-1 and TRBJ1-6; a weak D match, TRBD1 (5 bases). The CDR3 is 17 residues long. Trimming pared 6 bases from V and 7 bases from J, leaving 22 bases between. The germline V gene has CDR1 MGHRA and CDR2 YSYEKL. The CDR3 spells CASRETSEGILNSPLHF. Written as DNA, the CDR3 is TGCGCCAGCAGAGAGACATCTGAGGGGATATTGAATTCACCCCTCCACTTT.

V and J are TRBV28 and TRBJ1-6; D remains ambiguous. The germline gives CDR1 MDHEN, CDR2 SYDVKM. The ends were cut back, 2 bases at V and 8 bases at J, with 4 bases in the middle. The CDR3 loop spans 12 amino acids. The CDR3 is CASSLVDSPLHF. The CDR3, as DNA: TGTGCCAGCAGTTTAGTGGATTCACCCCTCCACTTT.

The chain couples TRBV18 to TRBJ1-3; D is ambiguous. V was shortened by 3 bases and J by 4 bases, with 4 bases between the two germline ends. The CDR3 has 12 residues. The germline gives CDR1 KGHSH, CDR2 LQKENI. The CDR3 sequence is CASSPGGNTIYF. CDR3 DNA sequence: TGTGCCAGCTCACCCGGGGGAAACACCATATATTTT.

The V and J genes are TRBV28 and TRBJ1-1; 7 nucleotides align to TRBD1. The V gene's germline CDR1 is MDHEN and CDR2 SYDVKM. The J segment lost 6 bases and the V segment lost 6 bases, leaving 16 bases of the junction unmatched. The CDR3 is made up of 16 amino acids. This chain's CDR3 is CASRGAGGTWAPEAFF. The CDR3 DNA is TGTGCCAGCAGGGGGGCAGGGGGGACCTGGGCCCCTGAAGCTTTCTTT.